The present T cell receptor (beta chain) was sequenced within a study of T cell responses to AZD1222 COVID-19 vaccine. To note about this clone: Its cognate antigen is unknown.

V lost 5 bases to trimming and J lost 1 base, with 5 bases between them. The CDR3 runs 11 residues. The germline V gene has CDR1 DFQATT and CDR2 SNEGSKA (reference sequence). Study-wide findings and caveats: Donors, mostly white British, included more females; clonal diversity was possibly underestimated. CD4 TCRs associated with vaccination spanned spike, dominating at 160-218 and 743-854.

Produced via immunoSEQ multiplex PCR; TCRdb's table is partial and in-frame only. The repertoire holds tens of thousands of clones, approximately 86% seen once, with approximately 16% in the top ten. Here the sequenced sample was peripheral blood, taken on day 0 of AZD1222 vaccination. The TCR was taken from an adult in good health. The chain links TRBV20-1 to TRBJ1-1; D is undetermined. CDR3: CSAPGNTEAFF. The CDR3 bases are TGCAGTGCTCCAGGGAACACTGAAGCTTTCTTT.